One and the same sample provided the 26 T cell receptor beta chains below, sequenced in a study of lymphopenia after photon versus proton radiotherapy. TCRdb keeps only in-frame clones here, not all; method: immunoSEQ multiplex PCR. The table lists approximately 7,500 clones, 88% of them singletons. The sequencing used peripheral blood, collected from a patient treated with photon-based radiotherapy. The receptors derive from a woman in her seventies with pancreatic cancer.

J is TRBJ2-5 and V is TRBV5-6, with 8 bases aligning to TRBD1. V was clipped by 3 bases and J by 1 base; unmatched bases: 2. There are 14 residues in the CDR3. Germline V gene sequence: CDR1 SGHDT, CDR2 YYEEEE. The CDR3 DNA follows: TGTGCCAGCAGCTACGGACAGGGCCAAGAGACCCAGTACTTC. It yields the protein CASSYGQGQETQYF.

The chain has TRBV5-1 and TRBJ2-2; 7 bases are shared with TRBD2. The CDR3 is 13 amino acids. Germline V lookup: CDR1 SGHRS, CDR2 YFSETQ. V dropped 3 bases and J dropped 5; count of bases not matched to a gene: 1. CDR3 loop: CASSSGGTGELFF. The CDR3 DNA follows: TGCGCCAGCAGCTCCGGGGGGACCGGGGAGCTGTTTTTT.

V usage is TRBV10-3 and J usage is TRBJ1-1; 9 bases agree with TRBD1. Germline V CDR1 and CDR2: ENHRY, SYGVKD. Trimming removed 1 base from V and 1 base from J; junction bases left unmatched: 1. The CDR3 loop spans 15 amino acids. The CDR3 sequence: CAISELGQGNTEAFF. The CDR3 DNA reads as TGTGCCATCAGTGAGTTGGGACAGGGGAACACTGAAGCTTTCTTT.

This chain links TRBV12-5 with TRBJ2-3; 15 positions match TRBD2. Germline CDR1 and CDR2: LGHNT and FRNRAP. The junction had 4 bases not matched to a gene; V was cut back by 6 bases and J by 9 bases. This CDR3 has 14 residues. CDR3 residues: CASGTGTSGGTQYF. CDR3 DNA sequence: TGTGCTAGTGGAACCGGGACTAGCGGGGGGACGCAGTATTTT.

The chain has TRBV5-1 and TRBJ2-1; D call uncertain. Germline V CDR1 and CDR2: SGHRS, YFSETQ. Trimming took off 0 bases at V and 7 bases at J, with 11 bases between the two ends. The CDR3 is 14 residues long. CDR3 residues: CASSLVGEVNEQFF. The CDR3 nucleotides are TGCGCCAGCAGCTTGGTCGGAGAGGTTAATGAGCAGTTCTTC.

V gene TRBV30 combines with J gene TRBJ2-5; possible D gene TRBD1, 6 bases. Germline loops: CDR1 GTSNPN, CDR2 SVGIG (reference sequence). Trimming removed 0 bases at V and 5 bases at J, with 13 bases between. CDR3 length: 14 amino acids. The CDR3 DNA reads as TGTGCCTGGAGTGTTGGGGGCACCGCCGAGACCCAGTACTTC. This encodes CAWSVGGTAETQYF.

The chain combines TRBV9 with TRBJ1-4, with a weak D call TRBD1 (6 bases). CDR3 size: 15 residues. Per the germline V gene, CDR1 is SGDLS and CDR2 is YYNGEE. V was pared by 2 bases and J by 8 bases, with 16 bases between. The DNA of the CDR3 is TGTGCCAGCAGCGTGATGACAGGAGGAGAGGAAAAACTGTTTTTT. As protein: CASSVMTGGEEKLFF.

The chain carries TRBV18 and TRBJ2-5, with a weak D call TRBD2 (5 bases). The germline CDR1 and CDR2 sequences are KGHSH and LQKENI. V lost 2 bases to trimming and J lost 1 base, with 14 bases between them. This CDR3 is built from 16 residues. This CDR3 reads CASSPLGDGLQETQYF. CDR3 coding DNA: TGTGCCAGCTCACCATTGGGCGACGGACTCCAAGAGACCCAGTACTTC.

The chain carries TRBV7-6 and TRBJ2-1; 7 positions match TRBD2. This CDR3 contains 16 residues. J lost 4 bases, V lost 1 base, and 7 bases had no gene match. CDR1 SGHVS and CDR2 FNYEAQ come from the germline V gene. The DNA of the CDR3 is TGTGCCAGCAGCTTAGAAAGGACTAGGAAGTACAATGAGCAGTTCTTC. It translates to CASSLERTRKYNEQFF.

The chain carries TRBV18 and TRBJ1-1; D gene uncertain. Trimming removed 2 bases at V and 7 bases at J, with 11 bases between. There are 13 residues in the CDR3. Germline CDR1 and CDR2: KGHSH and LQKENI. DNA for the CDR3: TGTGCCAGCTCACCAGGGAGGTCGGGTGAAGCTTTCTTT. Amino acid sequence: CASSPGRSGEAFF.

CDR3 sequence: CASRKTGGSTDTQYF. In DNA form, the CDR3 reads TGCGCCAGCAGGAAGACAGGGGGTAGCACAGATACGCAGTATTTT. The rearrangement links TRBV5-1 to TRBJ2-3; 9 positions agree with TRBD1. Germline lookup yields CDR1 SGHRS and CDR2 YFSETQ. The V gene end was trimmed by 5 bases and the J gene end by 0 bases; junction bases not matched to a gene: 4. The CDR3 runs to 15 residues.

V is TRBV29-1 and J is TRBJ2-5; 14 nucleotides align to TRBD2. The CDR3 loop spans 18 amino acids. Trimming took 7 bases from V and 4 from J; bases not matched to a gene: 17. Germline values: CDR1 SQVTM, CDR2 ANQGSEA. The CDR3, as DNA: TGCAGCGCCATACCATACCTGGGACTAGCGGGAGAGGGAGAGACCCAGTACTTC. Amino acids: CSAIPYLGLAGEGETQYF.

CDR3 in DNA: TGTGCCACCGGGGACTCCGGGACCAACACAGATACGCAGTATTTT. The encoded protein is CATGDSGTNTDTQYF. The J gene is TRBJ2-3, the V gene TRBV28, with D possibly being TRBD2 (6 bases). Germline-derived CDR1 and CDR2 are MDHEN and SYDVKM. The CDR3 is made up of 15 amino acids. With 10 bases removed from V and 2 bases from J, the gap between germline ends came to 19 bases.

The J gene is TRBJ2-7, the V gene TRBV29-1, with D perhaps matching TRBD2 (5 bases). Germline lookup yields CDR1 SQVTM and CDR2 ANQGSEA. V lost 2 bases and J 6 bases, leaving 8 bases between the germline ends. This CDR3 contains 11 residues. The CDR3 nucleotides read TGCAGCGTTGAAAGGGCGGGCGAGCAGTACTTC. Amino acids: CSVERAGEQYF.

The rearrangement uses TRBV5-6 and TRBJ2-5; D is unresolved. The germline gives CDR1 SGHDT, CDR2 YYEEEE. This CDR3 has 14 amino acids. Trimming took 1 base from V and 1 from J, leaving 8 bases between them. CDR3 loop: CASSLWSFQETQYF. Here the CDR3 DNA reads TGTGCCAGCAGCTTGTGGAGCTTCCAAGAGACCCAGTACTTC.

The rearrangement uses TRBV28 and TRBJ1-4, with 9 bases identical to TRBD1. This CDR3 is built from 15 residues. V gave up 4 bases and J gave up 3 bases; unmatched junction bases: 3. CDR1 and CDR2 (germline): MDHEN, SYDVKM. CDR3 amino acids: CASSSTGGPNEKLFF. CDR3 sequence (DNA): TGTGCCAGCAGTTCTACAGGGGGCCCTAATGAAAAACTGTTTTTT.

This clone appeared once. The rearrangement uses TRBV9 and TRBJ2-1, with D perhaps given as TRBD1 or TRBD2 (6 bases each). The germline V gene encodes CDR1 SGDLS and CDR2 YYNGEE. V shed 4 bases and J shed 8 bases, with 19 bases lying between them. The CDR3 sequence is 15 residues long. The CDR3 here is CASSRRETTGYEQFF. The CDR3 nucleotides read TGTGCCAGCAGCCGGAGGGAGACTACAGGGTATGAGCAGTTCTTC. Looking up the rest from reference TRBV9 and TRBJ2-1 gives the full variable domain: DSGVTQTPKHLITATGQRVTLRCSPRSGDLSVYWYQQSLDQGLQFLIQYYNGEERAKGNILERFSAQQFPDLHSELNLSSLELGDSALYFCASSRRETTGYEQFFGPGTRLTVL.

The J gene is TRBJ2-7, the V gene TRBV7-2, with D possibly TRBD2 on 6 matching bases. V shed 0 bases and J shed 5 bases, with 11 bases lying between them. The CDR3 loop spans 14 amino acids. Germline V gives CDR1 SGHTA, CDR2 FQGNSA. CDR3 sequence (DNA): TGTGCCAGCAGCTTAGCCGGGAGTAGCCACGAGCAGTACTTC. Translated: CASSLAGSSHEQYF.

V usage is TRBV28 and J usage is TRBJ2-3; 10 bases agree with TRBD2. The germline V gene has CDR1 MDHEN and CDR2 SYDVKM. V lost 6 bases, J lost 3 bases, and 12 bases stayed unmatched. The length of the CDR3 is 17 residues. The CDR3 protein is CASRSGLAGDGTDTQYF. The DNA of the CDR3 is TGTGCCAGCAGATCCGGGCTAGCGGGAGATGGTACAGATACGCAGTATTTT.

V gene TRBV28 combines with J gene TRBJ1-2; possible D gene TRBD1, 6 bases. Trimming took off 8 bases at V and 3 bases at J, with 10 bases between the two ends. There are 12 residues in the CDR3. Germline loops: CDR1 MDHEN, CDR2 SYDVKM. The CDR3 loop is CASLQGDYGYTF. In DNA form, the CDR3 reads TGTGCCAGCCTACAGGGAGACTATGGCTACACCTTC.

V is TRBV5-1 and J is TRBJ2-4; no firm D call. V lost 0 bases, J lost 6 bases, and 16 bases lay in between. CDR1 is SGHRS and CDR2 is YFSETQ in the germline V gene. The CDR3 is 16 amino acids. The CDR3 coding sequence is TGCGCCAGCAGCTTGGCCGGTGAAGGGCATAGAAACATTCAGTACTTC. It yields the protein CASSLAGEGHRNIQYF.

The V and J genes are TRBV28 and TRBJ2-7; TRBD2 aligns across 13 bases. Per germline, CDR1 MDHEN and CDR2 SYDVKM. The CDR3 contains 16 residues. Germline trimming cut 2 bases from V and 3 bases from J; bases unmatched to any gene: 4. The CDR3 DNA is TGTGCCAGCAGTTTACGGACTAGCGGGAGTATCTACGAGCAGTACTTC. Its translation is CASSLRTSGSIYEQYF.

The chain joins TRBV27 to TRBJ2-7, with 14 nucleotides matching TRBD2. Trimming at V came to 5 bases and at J to 0 bases, leaving 3 bases not matched to a gene. CDR3 length: 16 residues. Germline V lookup: CDR1 MNHEY, CDR2 SMNVEV (reference sequence). The CDR3 DNA reads TGTGCCAGCAGTGTGGGACTAGCGGGGGCCTCCTACGAGCAGTACTTC. This sequence encodes CASSVGLAGASYEQYF.

The chain recombines TRBV18 with TRBJ2-3; possibly TRBD1 or TRBD2 for D (5 bases each). V lost 5 bases, J lost 1 base, and 13 bases lay in between. The CDR3 spans 15 residues. Germline values: CDR1 KGHSH, CDR2 LQKENI. CDR3 protein: CASSGPGPRTDTQYF. CDR3 DNA: TGTGCCAGCTCAGGACCGGGACCGCGCACAGATACGCAGTATTTT.

The chain joins TRBV20-1 to TRBJ2-3; D call uncertain. Trimming removed 3 bases from V and 6 bases from J, with 4 bases in between. The V gene's germline CDR1 is DFQATT and CDR2 SNEGSKA (reference sequence). This CDR3 has 10 amino acids. CDR3 protein: CSASGDTQYF. CDR3 nucleotide sequence: TGCAGTGCTAGTGGTGATACGCAGTATTTT.

This CDR3 reads CASSPRGERGHEQYF. The DNA for the CDR3 is TGTGCCAGCAGCCCTAGGGGAGAGAGGGGCCACGAGCAGTACTTC. J is TRBJ2-5 and V is TRBV13; D possibly matches TRBD1 or TRBD2 (5 bases each). The end of the DNA fits TRBJ2-7 better, so the J call may be wrong. CDR1 PRHDT and CDR2 FYEKMQ come from the germline V gene (reference sequence). CDR3 length: 15 amino acids.